This TCR beta chain was identified during a study of T cell changes during pregnancy in multiple sclerosis (dated by TCRdb to the late 2010s). Study-level background: The study examined how the T cell repertoire changed over the course of pregnancy in women with multiple sclerosis.

Worth noting for this clone: Its antigen target is currently unknown. No base quality information exists; no much larger clone differs at one position.

Trimming at the junction amounts to 4 bases on V and 0 bases on J, and the germline ends lie 16 bases apart. Reading the germline V gene gives CDR1 SGHDT and CDR2 YYEEEE. Including the terminal cysteine and phenylalanine, the CDR3 comprises 16 residues. The DNA shown is the 48-base CDR3, in frame from base 1. Library preparation employed the immunoSEQ multiplex PCR assay. TCRdb mirrors the immuneACCESS table, restricted to in-frame sequences. Some clones are absent from its copies; in checked studies, under half trace to an unresolved V gene, and the reason for the others is unknown. For this sample the table gives approximately 50,000 clones, of which around 94% were detected only once. The ten largest account for just over 0.65% of the sample.

Sequenced here: CD4+ T cells from peripheral blood mononuclear cells, sampled in the third trimester of pregnancy. The chain is assembled from TRBV5-6 and TRBJ1-2, with a tentative D gene TRBD1 over 5 matching bases. This sequence was found in a female donor with multiple sclerosis, enrolled in a pregnancy study. CDR3 reads: CASSQTWTSPNYGYTF. Here is the DNA: TGTGCCAGCAGCCAGACCTGGACAAGCCCTAACTATGGCTACACCTTC.